These 18 T cell receptor beta chains originate from one sample sequenced in a study of blood T cells in healthy people across ages. The use of a sample-barcoded 5' primer and a J-beta primer mix characterized a second PCR of roughly 7 to 11 cycles. From the 5' RACE reads, TCRdb called clonotypes with MiXCR, one entry per CDR3 protein. The table shows hundreds of thousands of distinct CDR3 sequences, with 43% occurring only once. The sequencing sample was made of blood. All receptors come from a woman aged 60-75 years in good health.

This clonotype was counted a few times. The J gene is TRBJ1-2, the V gene TRBV2; D possibly corresponds to TRBD1 (5 bases). This CDR3 comprises 17 residues. V lost 3 bases, J lost 0 bases, and 17 bases lay in between. Germline V gene lookup returns CDR1 SNHLY and CDR2 FYNNEI. CDR3 bases: TGTGCCAGCAGTGATCCGGGGCCGGGGTCAGCTAACTATGGCTACACCTTC. This codes for CASSDPGPGSANYGYTF.

This clonotype was counted a single time. The V gene is TRBV2, the J gene TRBJ1-1, with D perhaps matching TRBD1 (5 bases). V dropped 8 bases and J dropped 2 bases, with 12 bases sitting between them. This CDR3 is built from 13 residues. Germline CDR1 reads SNHLY; CDR2 reads FYNNEI. The CDR3 spells CASEQEGNTEAFF. CDR3 DNA: TGTGCCAGCGAACAGGAGGGTAACACTGAAGCTTTCTTT.

The table lists this clonotype with a few counts. This chain connects TRBV15 to TRBJ2-3; TRBD2 matches at 8 bases. The CDR3 runs to 15 residues. The trim removed 5 bases at V and 5 bases at J, leaving 9 bases unmatched. Germline V CDR1 and CDR2: LNHNV, YYDKDF (reference sequence). The CDR3 region has the DNA TGTGCCACCAGCTACCCAGCGGGAGTTGGAGATACGCAGTATTTT. Translating it yields CATSYPAGVGDTQYF.

The chain has TRBV7-2 and TRBJ2-2; D is unresolved. The CDR3 spans 17 residues. Germline CDR1 is SGHTA and CDR2 is FQGNSA. The V and J ends lost 1 base and 3 bases respectively, with 15 bases between them. CDR3 DNA: TGTGCCAGCAGCTTAGTGGCGGCTTCTTTACACACCGGGGAGCTGTTTTTT. Its translation: CASSLVAASLHTGELFF.

This clonotype was detected ten times or more. The CDR3 region is CSGSRENNEQFF. The CDR3 DNA follows: TGCAGCGGGAGCCGTGAGAACAATGAGCAGTTCTTC. The chain employs TRBV29-1 and TRBJ2-1; D remains unclear. The germline CDR1 and CDR2 sequences are SQVTM and ANQGSEA. With 7 bases removed from V and 5 bases from J, the gap between germline ends came to 12 bases. The CDR3 consists of 12 residues.

The rearrangement links TRBV5-8 to TRBJ1-6, with D tentatively TRBD1 (5 bases). Per the germline V gene, CDR1 is SGHTS and CDR2 is YDEGEE. V was trimmed by 4 bases and J by 12 bases, leaving 20 bases between them. This CDR3 is 15 amino acids long. The CDR3 DNA follows: TGTGCCAGCAGCAGCCCTCCCGGGGCCTTGGGACCCCTCCACTTT. Protein product: CASSSPPGALGPLHF.

The V and J genes are TRBV11-2 and TRBJ1-1; D call uncertain. This CDR3 is built from 15 residues. The germline V gene encodes CDR1 SGHAT and CDR2 FQNNGV. V was trimmed by 0 bases and J by 0 bases, leaving 8 bases between them. DNA for the CDR3: TGTGCCAGCAGCTTAGATATGGTAATGAACACTGAAGCTTTCTTT. Protein: CASSLDMVMNTEAFF. Variable domain in full (rest from reference TRBV11-2 and TRBJ1-1): EAGVAQSPRYKIIEKRQSVAFWCNPISGHATLYWYQQILGQGPKLLIQFQNNGVVDDSQLPKDRFSAERLKGVDSTLKIQPAKLEDSAVYLCASSLDMVMNTEAFFGQGTRLTVV.

J is TRBJ2-6 and V is TRBV5-1; 8 nucleotides match TRBD1. The ends lost 4 bases at V and 0 bases at J; junction bases unmatched: 9. The CDR3 has 18 residues. Germline CDR1 reads SGHRS; CDR2 reads YFSETQ. As DNA, the CDR3 is TGCGCCAGCAGCGATCGGACAGGGCCCACCTCTGGGGCCAACGTCCTGACTTTC. Encoded protein: CASSDRTGPTSGANVLTF.

The CDR3 bases are TGTGCCAGCAGGACAGGGACTAACTACCGCACAGATACGCAGTATTTT. This gives the protein CASRTGTNYRTDTQYF. J is TRBJ2-3 and V is TRBV12-3 or TRBV12-4; tentatively, D is TRBD1 or TRBD2 (7 bases each). The CDR3 is 16 amino acids. V was pared by 6 bases and J by 1 base, with 17 bases between.

The chain combines TRBV4-1 with TRBJ1-2; possible D gene TRBD1, 5 bases. Germline V CDR1 and CDR2: MGHRA, YSYEKL. Between the trimmed V and J ends, which lost 0 bases and 3 bases, there was a span of 11 bases. CDR3 size: 15 residues. CDR3 nucleotides: TGCGCCAGCAGCCAAGAACCGGGACTTTACTATGGCTACACCTTC. This gives the protein CASSQEPGLYYGYTF.

Ten or more counts support this clonotype. The gene calls are TRBV29-1 and TRBJ2-3; 9 bases align to TRBD2. The V gene's germline CDR1 is SQVTM and CDR2 ANQGSEA. The CDR3 totals 15 residues. With V trimmed by 3 bases and J by 4 bases, 8 bases remained unmatched. As DNA, the CDR3 is TGCAGCGTTGAGGGGCGGGGGGGCGCCCCAGATACGCAGTATTTT. This sequence encodes CSVEGRGGAPDTQYF.

The chain has TRBV6-1 and TRBJ2-6, with 7 bases matching TRBD1. This CDR3 comprises 17 residues. The trim removed 8 bases at V and 1 base at J, leaving 11 bases unmatched. Germline V gene sequence: CDR1 MNHNS, CDR2 SASEGT. The CDR3 reads CASLPTGSRSGANVLTF. The CDR3 region has the DNA TGTGCCAGCCTGCCGACAGGGTCAAGGTCTGGGGCCAACGTCCTGACTTTC.

This clonotype was detected once. The chain uses TRBV12-3 or TRBV12-4 and TRBJ1-1; D may be TRBD1 (5 bases). The CDR3 length is 13 residues. V was shortened by 5 bases and J by 8 bases, with 15 bases between the two germline ends. This CDR3 is CASSRAGTPEAFF. Written as DNA, the CDR3 is TGTGCCAGCAGTCGAGCCGGGACGCCCGAAGCTTTCTTT.

The rearrangement joins TRBV5-1 to TRBJ2-2; D uncertain. The CDR3 runs to 17 residues. Trimming left V 4 bases short and J 0 bases short, with 16 bases between. CDR1 SGHRS and CDR2 YFSETQ come from the germline V gene. The CDR3 DNA follows: TGCGCCAGCAGCCTCTTTGGCGGTAACGCGAACACCGGGGAGCTGTTTTTT. Its translation: CASSLFGGNANTGELFF.

This clonotype has a count of ten or more. The rearrangement uses TRBV13 and TRBJ2-3; 12 positions match TRBD2. The germline gives CDR1 PRHDT, CDR2 FYEKMQ (reference sequence). V was clipped by 2 bases and J by 2 bases; unmatched bases: 8. This CDR3 contains 18 residues. This chain's CDR3 is CASSLRSSGRASTDTQYF. CDR3 coding DNA: TGTGCCAGCAGCTTAAGGTCTAGCGGGAGGGCCTCCACAGATACGCAGTATTTT. Full variable domain (missing parts from reference TRBV13 and TRBJ2-3): AAGVIQSPRHLIKEKRETATLKCYPIPRHDTVYWYQQGPGQDPQFLISFYEKMQSDKGSIPDRFSAQQFSDYHSELNMSSLELGDSALYFCASSLRSSGRASTDTQYFGPGTRLTVL.

This chain links TRBV29-1 with TRBJ2-1; unclear D gene. The V gene lost 8 bases and the J gene lost 2 bases, with 13 bases spanning the gap. This CDR3 is built from 13 residues. In germline, CDR1 is SQVTM, CDR2 ANQGSEA. The CDR3 coding sequence is TGCAGCATCACAAAAATCGCCTACAATGAGCAGTTCTTC. As protein: CSITKIAYNEQFF.

This clonotype was detected only a few times. The CDR3 here is CASSAQGAYEQYF. The CDR3 DNA follows: TGTGCCAGCAGTGCCCAGGGGGCTTACGAGCAGTACTTC. The chain combines TRBV12-3 or TRBV12-4 with TRBJ2-7; 8 bases match TRBD1. The CDR3 spans 13 residues. With V trimmed by 5 bases and J by 4 bases, 4 bases remained unmatched.

In DNA form, the CDR3 reads TGCGCCAGCAGCCAAGATTCTCTAAGGGGGCGGAACGGAAACACCATATATTTT. This sequence encodes CASSQDSLRGRNGNTIYF. This chain joins TRBV4-1 and TRBJ1-3, with 7 bases fitting TRBD1. From germline, CDR1 is MGHRA and CDR2 YSYEKL. The ends lost 0 bases at V and 4 bases at J; junction bases unmatched: 12. CDR3 size: 18 residues.